This T cell receptor (beta chain) emerged from a study of T cells in Graves' hyperthyroidism and ophthalmopathy. Amplified TCR beta CDR3 regions came from RNA transcripts. The HTBI primer set drove a first-round RT-PCR of the TCR CDR3. TCRdb reprocessed the multiplex PCR reads via MiXCR and lists one record per CDR3 protein. The table has more than 450,000 distinct CDR3 sequences, about 20% seen once. This clonotype was seen more than once but under ten times. Germline assignment: CDR1 DFQATT and CDR2 SNEGSKA (reference sequence). V was cut by 7 bases and J by 5 bases, with 11 bases left in between. The CDR3 has 12 amino acids.

Sequencing was carried out using blood. This clonotype was obtained from a man aged 40-50 years with Graves' ophthalmopathy. The rearrangement joins TRBV20-1 to TRBJ1-4; TRBD1 is a possible D gene (5 bases). CDR3 nucleotide sequence: TGCAGTGTCGGCAGGGTAAATGAAAAACTGTTTTTT. Amino acids: CSVGRVNEKLFF.